These 27 T cell receptor beta chains were all obtained from the same sample, sequenced in a study of control samples from healthy donors and cancer patients. Clones were sequenced by immunoSEQ multiplex PCR, and TCRdb holds only the in-frame ones, with some missing. The table lists about 18,000 clones, 80% to 90% of them singletons, with approximately 30% in the top ten. The sequenced material came from PBMCs. The origin of the receptors is a woman in her seventies with lung cancer.

The chain employs TRBV7-3 and TRBJ2-2; TRBD2 matches at 8 bases. This CDR3 is built from 16 residues. V gave up 4 bases and J gave up 3 bases; unmatched junction bases: 7. CDR1 and CDR2 from the germline V gene are SGHTA and FQGTGA. The CDR3 DNA reads TGTGCCAGCAGCTCCCCAGGACTAGCCGACACCGGGGAGCTGTTTTTT. It yields the protein CASSSPGLADTGELFF.

The chain combines TRBV29-1 with TRBJ2-3, with D possibly matching TRBD1 (5 bases). Trimming removed 7 bases at V and 2 bases at J, with 10 bases between. This CDR3 is 12 amino acids long. The V gene's germline CDR1 is SQVTM and CDR2 ANQGSEA. The CDR3 reads CSDRQSTDTQYF. In DNA, the CDR3 is TGCAGCGACCGACAGTCCACAGATACGCAGTATTTT.

The V call is TRBV5-4, the J call TRBJ2-1; TRBD2 aligns across 10 bases. Germline V gene data show CDR1 as SGHNT and CDR2 as YYREEE (reference sequence). CDR3 length: 16 amino acids. The V and J ends lost 1 base and 6 bases, in that order; junction bases with no gene match: 7. Written as DNA, the CDR3 is TGTGCCAGCAGCTTGAAGGGACTAGCGTCGTTCAATGAGCAGTTCTTC. Its protein product is CASSLKGLASFNEQFF.

The chain combines TRBV19 with TRBJ2-3; 12 nucleotides agree with TRBD1. CDR1 and CDR2 (germline): LNHDA, SQIVND (reference sequence). This CDR3 contains 17 residues. The junction had 6 bases not matched to a gene; V was cut back by 3 bases and J by 2 bases. CDR3 loop: CASSMGTGGLFTDTQYF. CDR3 DNA: TGTGCCAGTAGTATGGGGACAGGGGGCCTATTCACAGATACGCAGTATTTT.

V and J are TRBV12-3 or TRBV12-4 and TRBJ1-1; D gene ambiguous. V lost 6 bases and J lost 9, with 14 bases in between. The CDR3 sequence is 12 residues long. CDR3 nucleotide sequence: TGTGCCAGCAGCCCTCTTGAGAGCCAAGCTTTCTTT. It is translated as CASSPLESQAFF.

This clone has more than one count but fewer than ten. CDR3 sequence reads: CASSLFGNYYEQYF. CDR3 sequence (DNA): TGTGCCAGCAGTTTATTCGGGAACTACTACGAGCAGTACTTC. The V call is TRBV27, the J call TRBJ2-7, with D possibly TRBD2 on 5 matching bases. Germline V CDR1 and CDR2: MNHEY, SMNVEV (reference sequence). The CDR3 consists of 14 residues. With 1 base removed from V and 3 bases from J, the gap between germline ends came to 10 bases.

The chain has TRBV18 and TRBJ2-2, with 11 bases aligning to TRBD2. The J segment lost 3 bases and the V segment lost 1 base, leaving 7 bases of the junction unmatched. Germline assignment: CDR1 KGHSH and CDR2 LQKENI. The CDR3 has 18 residues. The DNA for the CDR3 is TGTGCCAGCTCACCACAGCCTAGCGGGAGGAGTGACACCGGGGAGCTGTTTTTT. This gives the protein CASSPQPSGRSDTGELFF.

The gene calls are TRBV7-2 and TRBJ2-7, with D unresolved. Trimming shortened V by 1 base and J by 4 bases, and 8 bases separated the two germline ends. Germline lookup yields CDR1 SGHTA and CDR2 FQGNSA. The CDR3 runs 13 residues. CDR3 sequence: CASSLEAEYEQYF. The CDR3 DNA reads TGTGCCAGCAGCTTAGAGGCAGAGTACGAGCAGTACTTC.

V usage is TRBV5-4 and J usage is TRBJ2-5; D is unresolved. CDR1 and CDR2 from the germline V gene are SGHNT and YYREEE (reference sequence). V was pared by 4 bases and J by 5 bases, with 12 bases between. The CDR3 has 13 residues. The CDR3 DNA reads as TGTGCCAGCAGCCCGACCCCCCCCGAGACCCAGTACTTC. Protein product: CASSPTPPETQYF.

The CDR3 coding sequence is TGTGCCAGCAGTCCCGACCTCACAGGGGGTCCCTACGAGCAGTACTTC. It encodes CASSPDLTGGPYEQYF. V gene TRBV27 combines with J gene TRBJ2-7; TRBD1 agrees at 8 bases. V shed 5 bases, J shed 2 bases, and the junction held 11 bases outside the gene matches. CDR1 MNHEY and CDR2 SMNVEV come from the germline V gene (reference sequence). The CDR3 runs 16 residues.

The V and J genes are TRBV15 and TRBJ2-7; D not resolved. The CDR3 is 12 amino acids. Germline V gene sequence: CDR1 LNHNV, CDR2 YYDKDF (reference sequence). The V and J ends lost 5 bases and 0 bases respectively, with 5 bases between them. The CDR3 spells CATSGDSYEQYF. CDR3 DNA sequence: TGTGCCACCAGCGGGGACTCCTACGAGCAGTACTTC.

J is TRBJ1-1 and V is TRBV7-6, with D perhaps matching TRBD1 (6 bases). This CDR3 has 17 amino acids. Per the germline V gene, CDR1 is SGHVS and CDR2 is FNYEAQ. The V end lost 2 bases, the J end lost 2 bases, and 18 bases lay between the germline ends. DNA for the CDR3: TGTGCCAGCAGCTTAACCAGCTTGGACAGCTCCAACACTGAAGCTTTCTTT. Its protein is CASSLTSLDSSNTEAFF.

The chain combines TRBV30 with TRBJ1-2; D is perhaps TRBD1 (5 bases). CDR1 GTSNPN and CDR2 SVGIG come from the germline V gene (reference sequence). Trimming took 2 bases from V and 7 from J, leaving 14 bases between them. This CDR3 region has 13 residues. The CDR3 spells CAWSPVTVSGYTF. DNA for the CDR3: TGTGCCTGGAGTCCGGTGACAGTCTCTGGCTACACCTTC.

V usage is TRBV19 and J usage is TRBJ1-2; no clear D gene. This CDR3 has 17 residues. CDR1 is LNHDA and CDR2 is SQIVND in the germline V gene (reference sequence). The V end lost 4 bases, the J end lost 2 bases, and 20 bases lay between the germline ends. CDR3 sequence (DNA): TGTGCCAGTAGTAACGCCCCAGCTTTCCGTATAAACTATGGCTACACCTTC. It yields the protein CASSNAPAFRINYGYTF.

CDR3 protein: CASSPPSGRQTGELFF. DNA of the CDR3: TGTGCCAGCAGTCCCCCTAGCGGGAGGCAGACCGGGGAGCTGTTTTTT. The genes are TRBV7-9 and TRBJ2-2; 11 bases map to TRBD2. V dropped 6 bases and J dropped 5; count of bases not matched to a gene: 8. The length of the CDR3 is 16 residues. CDR1 is SEHNR, CDR2 FQNEAQ, per germline (reference sequence).

The chain is built from TRBV3-1 (or the pseudogene TRBV3-2) and TRBJ2-1, with 9 bases fitting TRBD2. V dropped 2 bases and J dropped 9; count of bases not matched to a gene: 11. Germline V gives CDR1 LGHDT, CDR2 YNNKEL (reference sequence). The CDR3 totals 16 residues. The CDR3 protein is CASSQSELAGHGEQFF. CDR3 bases: TGTGCCAGCAGCCAAAGCGAACTAGCGGGCCACGGTGAGCAGTTCTTC.

V is TRBV28 and J is TRBJ1-4; 9 bases match TRBD1. Trimming took 5 bases from V and 7 from J; bases not matched to a gene: 5. The germline gives CDR1 MDHEN, CDR2 SYDVKM. There are 14 residues in the CDR3. As DNA, the CDR3 is TGTGCCAGCAGTACAGGGGGCGGAGGTGAAAAACTGTTTTTT. This translates into CASSTGGGGEKLFF.

The chain employs TRBV3-1 (or the pseudogene TRBV3-2) and TRBJ2-1, with D perhaps TRBD2 (6 bases). Germline V gives CDR1 LGHDT, CDR2 YNNKEL (reference sequence). Trimming pared 3 bases from V and 0 bases from J, leaving 18 bases between. This CDR3 comprises 18 residues. The chain's CDR3 is CASSHIEKAGSSYNEQFF. In DNA form, the CDR3 reads TGTGCCAGCAGCCACATTGAGAAGGCGGGGAGCTCCTACAATGAGCAGTTCTTC.

In this sample, this clone turned up a few times. The chain employs TRBV13 and TRBJ2-3; D is possibly TRBD1 (6 bases). This CDR3 spans 16 amino acids. Germline CDR1 is PRHDT and CDR2 is FYEKMQ (reference sequence). V lost 5 bases, J lost 1 base, and 16 bases lay in between. CDR3 nucleotides: TGTGCCAGCAGCAGAAGGTGGGCAGGGGGCACAGATACGCAGTATTTT. Translated: CASSRRWAGGTDTQYF.

The chain has TRBV6-5 and TRBJ2-1; a possible D gene is TRBD2 (6 bases). V was shortened by 2 bases and J by 10 bases, with 12 bases between the two germline ends. CDR1 MNHEY and CDR2 SVGAGI come from the germline V gene. The length of the CDR3 is 13 residues. The CDR3 spells CASSYGGSKEQFF. DNA of the CDR3: TGTGCCAGCAGTTACGGGGGGTCCAAAGAGCAGTTCTTC.

The V gene is TRBV29-1, the J gene TRBJ1-3; D remains ambiguous. Germline V gene data show CDR1 as SQVTM and CDR2 as ANQGSEA. V lost 8 bases and J lost 0, with 11 bases in between. The length of the CDR3 is 13 residues. The DNA of the CDR3 is TGCAGCCCTGGACCAATCTCTGGAAACACCATATATTTT. Protein: CSPGPISGNTIYF.

The V call is TRBV6-5, the J call TRBJ2-5; no reliable D call. CDR3 length: 14 residues. V gave up 7 bases and J gave up 2 bases, with 14 bases separating them. Germline V gene lookup returns CDR1 MNHEY and CDR2 SVGAGI. CDR3 nucleotides: TGTGCCAGCACCAACATGGACCTTCAAGAGACCCAGTACTTC. Protein sequence: CASTNMDLQETQYF.

The V and J genes are TRBV6-5 and TRBJ2-3; perhaps TRBD1 as D (6 bases). V lost 6 bases and J 6 bases, leaving 13 bases between the germline ends. The CDR3 length is 13 residues. Germline-derived CDR1 and CDR2 are MNHEY and SVGAGI. CDR3 nucleotide sequence: TGTGCCAGCAGCGCCCAGGGGCCGGATACGCAGTATTTT. Translation gives CASSAQGPDTQYF.

This clone appeared a single time. The genes are TRBV18 and TRBJ2-5; D ambiguous. The germline V and J ends were trimmed by 6 bases and 6 bases, with 14 bases remaining between them. The V gene's germline CDR1 is KGHSH and CDR2 LQKENI. The CDR3 runs 13 residues. The CDR3 sequence is CASSEGRTQTQYF. As DNA, the CDR3 is TGTGCCAGCTCGGAAGGACGTACGCAGACCCAGTACTTC.

As DNA, the CDR3 is TGTGCCAGCAGCTGGGCGGGGAACACAGATACGCAGTATTTT. Translated, it gives CASSWAGNTDTQYF. The chain joins TRBV5-6 to TRBJ2-3; D possibly corresponds to TRBD2 (6 bases). The CDR3 sequence is 14 residues long. Germline CDR1 reads SGHDT; CDR2 reads YYEEEE. The ends were cut back, 3 bases at V and 2 bases at J, with 10 bases in the middle.

The table lists this clone with a count of one. J is TRBJ2-5 and V is TRBV7-9, with D perhaps given as TRBD1 or TRBD2 (5 bases each). The CDR3 extends over 14 amino acids. CDR1 and CDR2 from the germline V gene are SEHNR and FQNEAQ (reference sequence). V was shortened by 1 base and J by 5 bases, with 11 bases between the two germline ends. The DNA for the CDR3 is TGTGCCAGCAGCTTAGGGGGCCAGCGGGAGACCCAGTACTTC. Protein product: CASSLGGQRETQYF. The full variable domain, completed using reference TRBV7-9 and TRBJ2-5, is DTGVSQNPRHKITKRGQNVTFRCDPISEHNRLYWYRQTLGQGPEFLTYFQNEAQLEKSRLLSDRFSAERPKGSFSTLEIQRTEQGDSAMYLCASSLGGQRETQYFGPGTRLLVL.

The CDR3 here is CASSLEGGYQPQHF. In DNA form, the CDR3 reads TGTGCCAGCAGCTTAGAGGGGGGCTATCAGCCCCAGCATTTT. The genes are TRBV7-9 and TRBJ1-5, with D perhaps matching TRBD1 (6 bases). The CDR3 consists of 14 residues. The V end was cut by 1 base, the J end by 5 bases, with 9 bases between. Germline-derived CDR1 and CDR2 are SEHNR and FQNEAQ (reference sequence).